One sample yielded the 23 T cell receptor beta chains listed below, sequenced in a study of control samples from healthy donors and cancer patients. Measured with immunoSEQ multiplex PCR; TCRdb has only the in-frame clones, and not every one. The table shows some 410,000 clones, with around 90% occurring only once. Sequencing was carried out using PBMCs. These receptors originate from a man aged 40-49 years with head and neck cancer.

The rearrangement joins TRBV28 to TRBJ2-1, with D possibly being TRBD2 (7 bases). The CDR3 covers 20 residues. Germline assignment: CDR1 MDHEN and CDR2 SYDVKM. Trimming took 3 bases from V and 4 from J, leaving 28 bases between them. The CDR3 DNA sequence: TGTGCCAGCAGTTTTGGACAGTCCGGGAGGTGGGGGGGCCCATACAATGAGCAGTTCTTC. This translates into CASSFGQSGRWGGPYNEQFF.

This chain's CDR3 is CASSQDLDRVEAFF. CDR3 nucleotides: TGCGCCAGCAGCCAAGATTTAGACAGGGTTGAAGCTTTCTTT. The chain employs TRBV4-3 and TRBJ1-1, with 7 bases matching TRBD1. The CDR3 spans 14 residues. Germline V gene sequence: CDR1 LGHNA, CDR2 YSLEER. J gave up 7 bases and V 0 bases, and 5 bases lay outside the gene matches.

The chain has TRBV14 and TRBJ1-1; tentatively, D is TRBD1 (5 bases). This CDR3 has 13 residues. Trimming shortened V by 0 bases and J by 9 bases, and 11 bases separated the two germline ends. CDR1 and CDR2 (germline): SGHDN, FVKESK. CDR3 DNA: TGTGCCAGCAGCCAAGATTGGGGGGTTCAAGCTTTCTTT. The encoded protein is CASSQDWGVQAFF.

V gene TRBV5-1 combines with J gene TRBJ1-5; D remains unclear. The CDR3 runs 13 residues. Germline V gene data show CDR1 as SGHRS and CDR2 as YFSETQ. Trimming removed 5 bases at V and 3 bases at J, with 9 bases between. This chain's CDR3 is CASSHGFNQPQHF. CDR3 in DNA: TGCGCCAGCAGTCATGGATTCAATCAGCCCCAGCATTTT.

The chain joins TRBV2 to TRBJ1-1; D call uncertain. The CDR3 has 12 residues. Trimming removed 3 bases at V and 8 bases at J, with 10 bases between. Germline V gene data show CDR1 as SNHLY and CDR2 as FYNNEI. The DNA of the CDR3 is TGTGCCAGCAGTGAGTGGGTCGGAGAAGCTTTCTTT. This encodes CASSEWVGEAFF.

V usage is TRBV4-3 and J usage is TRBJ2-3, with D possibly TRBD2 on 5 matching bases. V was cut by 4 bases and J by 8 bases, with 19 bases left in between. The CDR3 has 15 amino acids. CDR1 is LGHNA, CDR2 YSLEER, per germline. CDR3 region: CASSPVRAEAGTQYF. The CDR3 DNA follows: TGCGCCAGCAGCCCGGTGAGGGCCGAGGCGGGTACGCAGTATTTT.

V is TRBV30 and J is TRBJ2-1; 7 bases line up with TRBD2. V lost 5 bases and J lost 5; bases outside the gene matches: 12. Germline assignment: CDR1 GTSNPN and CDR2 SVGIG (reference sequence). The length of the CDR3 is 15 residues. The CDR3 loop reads CAWALGGHTDNEQFF. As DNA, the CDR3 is TGTGCCTGGGCCCTGGGAGGGCATACGGACAATGAGCAGTTCTTC. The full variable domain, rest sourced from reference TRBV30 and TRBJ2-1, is SQTIHQWPATLVQPVGSPLSLECTVEGTSNPNLYWYRQAAGRGLQLLFYSVGIGQISSEVPQNLSASRPQDRQFILSSKKLLLSDSGFYLCAWALGGHTDNEQFFGPGTRLTVL.

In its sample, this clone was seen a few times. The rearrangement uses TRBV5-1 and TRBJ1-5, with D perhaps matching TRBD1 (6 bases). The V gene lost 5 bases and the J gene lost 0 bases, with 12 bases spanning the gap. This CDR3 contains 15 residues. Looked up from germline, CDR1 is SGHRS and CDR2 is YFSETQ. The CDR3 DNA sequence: TGCGCCAGCAGGTCCACAGGGAATAGCAATCAGCCCCAGCATTTT. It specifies CASRSTGNSNQPQHF.

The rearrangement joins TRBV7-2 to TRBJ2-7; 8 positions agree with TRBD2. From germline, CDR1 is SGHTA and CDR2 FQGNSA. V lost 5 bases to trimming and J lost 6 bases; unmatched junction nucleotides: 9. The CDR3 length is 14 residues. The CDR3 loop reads CASSPGLAGSEQYF. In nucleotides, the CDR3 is TGTGCCAGCAGCCCGGGGCTAGCGGGCTCCGAGCAGTACTTC.

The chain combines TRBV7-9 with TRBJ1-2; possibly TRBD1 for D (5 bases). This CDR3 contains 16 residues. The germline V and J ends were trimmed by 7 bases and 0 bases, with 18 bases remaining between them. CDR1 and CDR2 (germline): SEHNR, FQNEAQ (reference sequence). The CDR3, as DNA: TGTGCCAGCACCTCCCCCCGACAGCTACCTAACTATGGCTACACCTTC. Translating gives CASTSPRQLPNYGYTF.

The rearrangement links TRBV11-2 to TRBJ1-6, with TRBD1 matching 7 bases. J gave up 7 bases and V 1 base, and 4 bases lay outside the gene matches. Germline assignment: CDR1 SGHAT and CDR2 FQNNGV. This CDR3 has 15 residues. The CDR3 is CASSLVGTANSPLHF. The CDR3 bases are TGTGCCAGCAGCTTAGTAGGGACAGCCAATTCACCCCTCCACTTT.

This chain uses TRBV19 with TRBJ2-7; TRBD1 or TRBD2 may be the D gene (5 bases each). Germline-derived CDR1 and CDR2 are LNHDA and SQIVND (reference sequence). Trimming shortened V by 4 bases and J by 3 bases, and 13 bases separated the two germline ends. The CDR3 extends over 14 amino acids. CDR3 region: CASSTRDGGYEQYF. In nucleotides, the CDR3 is TGTGCCAGTAGTACCCGGGACGGAGGCTACGAGCAGTACTTC.

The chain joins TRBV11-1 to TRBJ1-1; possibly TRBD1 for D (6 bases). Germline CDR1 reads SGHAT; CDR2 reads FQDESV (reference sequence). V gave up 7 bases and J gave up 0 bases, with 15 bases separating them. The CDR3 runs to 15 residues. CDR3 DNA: TGTGCCAGCAAATTCTACAGGGACATGAACACTGAAGCTTTCTTT. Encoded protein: CASKFYRDMNTEAFF.

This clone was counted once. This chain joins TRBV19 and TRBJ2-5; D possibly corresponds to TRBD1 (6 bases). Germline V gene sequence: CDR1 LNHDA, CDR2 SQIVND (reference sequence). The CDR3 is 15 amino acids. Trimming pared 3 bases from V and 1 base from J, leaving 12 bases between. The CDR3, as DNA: TGTGCCAGTAGTATTCACCCGACAGGCCAAGAGACCCAGTACTTC. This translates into CASSIHPTGQETQYF.

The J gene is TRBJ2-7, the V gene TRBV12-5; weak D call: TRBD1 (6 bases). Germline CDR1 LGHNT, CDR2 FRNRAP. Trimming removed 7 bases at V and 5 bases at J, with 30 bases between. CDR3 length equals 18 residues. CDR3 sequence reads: CASANQYTGTPTLNEQYF. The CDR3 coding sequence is TGTGCTAGTGCCAACCAATATACCGGGACACCTACGCTCAACGAGCAGTACTTC.

CDR3 bases: TGTGCCAGCAGCTTAGTAGGTACAGGACTGAACACTGAAGCTTTCTTT. It translates to CASSLVGTGLNTEAFF. The chain carries TRBV7-6 and TRBJ1-1; D possibly corresponds to TRBD1 (5 bases). Trimming removed 1 base from V and 0 bases from J, with 12 bases in between. CDR1 is SGHVS, CDR2 FNYEAQ, per germline. The CDR3 is 16 residues long.

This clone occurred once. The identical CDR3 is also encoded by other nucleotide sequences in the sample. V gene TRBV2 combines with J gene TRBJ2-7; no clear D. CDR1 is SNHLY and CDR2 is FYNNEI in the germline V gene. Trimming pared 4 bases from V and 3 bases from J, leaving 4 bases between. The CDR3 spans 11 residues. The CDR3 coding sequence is TGTGCCAGCAGTGGGGACTACGAGCAGTACTTC. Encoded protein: CASSGDYEQYF. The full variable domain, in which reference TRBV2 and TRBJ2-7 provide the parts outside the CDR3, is EPEVTQTPSHQVTQMGQEVILRCVPISNHLYFYWYRQILGQKVEFLVSFYNNEISEKSEIFDDQFSVERPDGSNFTLKIRSTKLEDSAMYFCASSGDYEQYFGPGTRLTVT.

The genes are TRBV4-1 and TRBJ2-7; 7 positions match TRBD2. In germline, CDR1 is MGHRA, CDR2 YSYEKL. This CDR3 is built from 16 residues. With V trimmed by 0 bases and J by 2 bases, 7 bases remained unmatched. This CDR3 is CASSQETSRGAYEQYF. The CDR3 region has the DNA TGCGCCAGCAGCCAAGAGACTAGTCGGGGGGCCTACGAGCAGTACTTC.

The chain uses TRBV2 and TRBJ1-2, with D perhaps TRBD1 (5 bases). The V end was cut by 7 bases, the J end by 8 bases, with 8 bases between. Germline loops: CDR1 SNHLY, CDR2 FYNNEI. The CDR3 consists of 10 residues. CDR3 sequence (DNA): TGTGCCAGCATGGGGCTCGGCTACACCTTC. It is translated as CASMGLGYTF.

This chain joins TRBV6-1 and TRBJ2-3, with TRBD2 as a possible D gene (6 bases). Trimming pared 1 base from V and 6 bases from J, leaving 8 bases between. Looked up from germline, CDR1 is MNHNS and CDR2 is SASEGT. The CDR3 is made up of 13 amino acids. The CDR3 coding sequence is TGTGCCAGCAGTGAAGGGGCGGGGGATACGCAGTATTTT. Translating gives CASSEGAGDTQYF.

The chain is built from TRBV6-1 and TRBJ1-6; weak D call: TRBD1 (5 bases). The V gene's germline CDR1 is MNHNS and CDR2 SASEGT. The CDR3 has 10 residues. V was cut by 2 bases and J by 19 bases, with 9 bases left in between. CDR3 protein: CASSERDSHF. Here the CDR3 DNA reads TGTGCCAGCAGTGAACGGGACTCGCACTTT.

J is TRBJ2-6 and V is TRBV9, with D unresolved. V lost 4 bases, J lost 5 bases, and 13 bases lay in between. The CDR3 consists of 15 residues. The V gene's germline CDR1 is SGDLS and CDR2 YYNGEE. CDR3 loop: CASSRLPPRANVLTF. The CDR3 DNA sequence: TGTGCCAGCAGCCGGCTACCCCCGAGGGCCAACGTCCTGACTTTC.

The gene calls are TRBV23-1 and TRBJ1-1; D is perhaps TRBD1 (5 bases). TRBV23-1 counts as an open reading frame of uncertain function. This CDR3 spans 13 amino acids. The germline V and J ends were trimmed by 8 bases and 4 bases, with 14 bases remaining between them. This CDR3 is CASAYDSPTEAFF. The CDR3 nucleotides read TGCGCCAGCGCCTACGACAGTCCCACTGAAGCTTTCTTT.